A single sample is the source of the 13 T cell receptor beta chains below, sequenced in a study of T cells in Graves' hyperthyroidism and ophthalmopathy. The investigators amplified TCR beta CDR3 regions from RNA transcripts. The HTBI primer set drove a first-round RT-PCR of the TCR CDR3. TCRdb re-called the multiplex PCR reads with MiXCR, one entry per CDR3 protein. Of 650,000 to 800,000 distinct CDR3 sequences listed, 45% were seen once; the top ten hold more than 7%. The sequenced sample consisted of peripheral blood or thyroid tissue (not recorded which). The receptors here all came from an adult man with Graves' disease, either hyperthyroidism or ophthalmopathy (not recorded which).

CDR3 loop: CSARDPLGGETQYF. CDR3 bases: TGCAGTGCTAGAGATCCGCTGGGTGGGGAGACCCAGTACTTC. This sequence joins TRBV20-1 and TRBJ2-5; the D is unclear. This CDR3 contains 14 residues. Looked up from germline, CDR1 is DFQATT and CDR2 is SNEGSKA (reference sequence). Trimming took off 0 bases at V and 5 bases at J, with 13 bases between the two ends.

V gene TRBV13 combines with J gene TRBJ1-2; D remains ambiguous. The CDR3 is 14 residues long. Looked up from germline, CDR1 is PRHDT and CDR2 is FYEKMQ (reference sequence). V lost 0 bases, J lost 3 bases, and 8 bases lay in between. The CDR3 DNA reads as TGTGCCAGCAGCTTAGGCAAGAATGACTATGGCTACACCTTC. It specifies CASSLGKNDYGYTF.

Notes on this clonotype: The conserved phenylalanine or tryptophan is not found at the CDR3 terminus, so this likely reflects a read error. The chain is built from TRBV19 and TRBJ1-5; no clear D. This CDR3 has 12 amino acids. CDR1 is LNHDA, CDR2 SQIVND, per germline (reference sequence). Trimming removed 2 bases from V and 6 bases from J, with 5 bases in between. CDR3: CASSILGQPQHS. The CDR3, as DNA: TGTGCCAGTAGTATATTGGGTCAGCCCCAGCATTCT.

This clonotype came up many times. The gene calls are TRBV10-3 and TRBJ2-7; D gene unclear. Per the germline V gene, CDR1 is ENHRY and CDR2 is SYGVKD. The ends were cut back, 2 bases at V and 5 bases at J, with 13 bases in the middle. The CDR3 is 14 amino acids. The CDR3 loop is CAISELSPRNEQYF. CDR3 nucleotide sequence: TGTGCCATCAGTGAGCTCTCTCCACGAAACGAGCAGTACTTC.

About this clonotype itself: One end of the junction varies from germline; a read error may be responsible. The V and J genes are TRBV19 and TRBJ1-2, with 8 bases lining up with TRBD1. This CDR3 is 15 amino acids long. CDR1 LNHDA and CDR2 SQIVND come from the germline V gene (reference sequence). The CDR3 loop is CANSPPQGQVYGYTF. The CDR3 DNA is TGTGCCAATAGTCCACCCCAGGGACAGGTCTATGGCTACACCTTC.

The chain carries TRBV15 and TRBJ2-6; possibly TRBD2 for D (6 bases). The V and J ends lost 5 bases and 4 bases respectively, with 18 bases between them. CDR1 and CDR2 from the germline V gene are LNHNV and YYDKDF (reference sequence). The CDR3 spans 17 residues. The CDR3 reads CATSGPVGGTGANVLTF. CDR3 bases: TGTGCCACCAGCGGACCTGTTGGGGGGACCGGGGCCAACGTCCTGACTTTC.

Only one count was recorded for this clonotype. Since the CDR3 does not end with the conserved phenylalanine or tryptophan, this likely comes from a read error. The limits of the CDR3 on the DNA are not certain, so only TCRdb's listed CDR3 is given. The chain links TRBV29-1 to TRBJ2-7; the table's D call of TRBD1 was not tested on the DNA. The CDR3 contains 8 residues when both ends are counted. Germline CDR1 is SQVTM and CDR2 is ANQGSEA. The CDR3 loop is CSVSLIAT.

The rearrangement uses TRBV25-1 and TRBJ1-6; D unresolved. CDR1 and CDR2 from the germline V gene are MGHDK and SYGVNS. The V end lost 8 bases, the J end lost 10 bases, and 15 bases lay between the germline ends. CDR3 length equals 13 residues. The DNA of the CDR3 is TGTGCCAGCGTAGGTGGTATGGGATCACCCCTCCACTTT. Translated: CASVGGMGSPLHF.

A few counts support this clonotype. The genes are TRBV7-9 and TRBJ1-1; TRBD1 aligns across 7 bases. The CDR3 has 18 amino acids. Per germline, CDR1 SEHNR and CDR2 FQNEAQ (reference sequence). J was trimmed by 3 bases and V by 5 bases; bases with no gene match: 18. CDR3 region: CASSQSRIRQGMYTEAFF. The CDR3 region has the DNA TGTGCCAGCAGCCAATCTCGGATACGACAGGGAATGTACACTGAAGCTTTCTTT.

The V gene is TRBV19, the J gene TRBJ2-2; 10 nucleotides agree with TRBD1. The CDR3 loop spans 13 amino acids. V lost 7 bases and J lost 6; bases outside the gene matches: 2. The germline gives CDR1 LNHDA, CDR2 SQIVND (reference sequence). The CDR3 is CASTDRGPGELFF. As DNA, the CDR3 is TGTGCCAGTACCGACAGGGGGCCCGGGGAGCTGTTTTTT.

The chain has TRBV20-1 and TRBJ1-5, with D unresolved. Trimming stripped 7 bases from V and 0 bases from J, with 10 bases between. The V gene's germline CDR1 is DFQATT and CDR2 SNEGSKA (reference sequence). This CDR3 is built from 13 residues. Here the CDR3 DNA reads TGCAGTGGAGGAGGACTTAGCAATCAGCCCCAGCATTTT. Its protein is CSGGGLSNQPQHF.

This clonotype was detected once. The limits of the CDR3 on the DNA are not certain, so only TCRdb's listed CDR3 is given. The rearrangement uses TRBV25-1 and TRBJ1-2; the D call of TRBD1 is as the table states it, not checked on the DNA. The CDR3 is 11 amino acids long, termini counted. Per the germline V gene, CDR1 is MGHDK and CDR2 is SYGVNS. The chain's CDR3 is CATGTGYGCTF.

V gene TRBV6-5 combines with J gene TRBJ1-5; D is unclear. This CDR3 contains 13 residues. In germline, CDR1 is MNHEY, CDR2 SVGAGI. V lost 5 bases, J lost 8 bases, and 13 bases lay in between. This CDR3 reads CASSEAYSEPQHF. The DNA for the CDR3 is TGTGCCAGCAGTGAAGCTTACTCCGAGCCCCAGCATTTT.